These 5 T cell receptor beta chains were all obtained from the same sample, sequenced in a study of shared clonotypes between healthy human individuals. Only CD45RO-negative cells positively selected for CCR7 counted as naive CD8 cells, so terminally differentiated effector memory CD45RA+ cells were excluded. Here immunoSEQ multiplex PCR was the method, and the copy in TCRdb shows in-frame clones only, minus some. Of about 600,000 clones listed, roughly 98% are singletons. Specimen: naive CD8+ T cells sorted from blood. The receptors originated from a man aged 30 to 39 in good health.

The chain joins TRBV5-6 to TRBJ2-7; D is uncertain. This CDR3 spans 12 amino acids. The germline V gene encodes CDR1 SGHDT and CDR2 YYEEEE. The V end was cut by 3 bases, the J end by 4 bases, with 8 bases between. Here the CDR3 reads CASSSLTYEQYF. The CDR3 DNA reads TGTGCCAGCAGCTCGCTCACTTACGAGCAGTACTTC. The full variable domain, in which reference TRBV5-6 and TRBJ2-7 provide the parts outside the CDR3, is DAGVTQSPTHLIKTRGQQVTLRCSPKSGHDTVSWYQQALGQGPQFIFQYYEEEERQRGNFPDRFSGHQFPNYSSELNVNALLLGDSALYLCASSSLTYEQYFGPGTRLTVT.

V is TRBV29-1 and J is TRBJ1-2; 7 positions agree with TRBD1. V lost 3 bases to trimming and J lost 2 bases; unmatched junction nucleotides: 12. The germline V gene has CDR1 SQVTM and CDR2 ANQGSEA. The CDR3 length is 16 residues. For the CDR3, the DNA is TGCAGCGTTGACGGGGAACCGGGACAGCTAAACTATGGCTACACCTTC. Residues: CSVDGEPGQLNYGYTF.

The gene calls are TRBV12-2 and TRBJ1-1. TRBV12-2 is deemed a pseudogene. The CDR3 totals 13 residues. In DNA form, the CDR3 reads TGTGCAAGTCGCTTAGATTTGTTAACTGGGGCTTTCTTT. Its translation: CASRLDLLTGAFF.

This chain links TRBV11-2 with TRBJ1-1; no clear D. CDR1 is SGHAT, CDR2 FQNNGV, per germline. CDR3 size: 15 residues. V was clipped by 1 base and J by 3 bases, with 12 bases between them. In DNA form, the CDR3 reads TGTGCCAGCAGCTTAGCGGGGAATAAGGACACTGAAGCTTTCTTT. Its translation: CASSLAGNKDTEAFF.

V and J are TRBV4-3 and TRBJ2-3; perhaps TRBD2 as D (6 bases). The germline V gene has CDR1 LGHNA and CDR2 YSLEER. V lost 1 base and J 2 bases, leaving 22 bases between the germline ends. This CDR3 has 19 amino acids. CDR3 loop: CASSQGVSSGGRSTDTQYF. Here the CDR3 DNA reads TGCGCCAGCAGCCAAGGTGTCTCAAGTGGTGGGAGGTCCACAGATACGCAGTATTTT.